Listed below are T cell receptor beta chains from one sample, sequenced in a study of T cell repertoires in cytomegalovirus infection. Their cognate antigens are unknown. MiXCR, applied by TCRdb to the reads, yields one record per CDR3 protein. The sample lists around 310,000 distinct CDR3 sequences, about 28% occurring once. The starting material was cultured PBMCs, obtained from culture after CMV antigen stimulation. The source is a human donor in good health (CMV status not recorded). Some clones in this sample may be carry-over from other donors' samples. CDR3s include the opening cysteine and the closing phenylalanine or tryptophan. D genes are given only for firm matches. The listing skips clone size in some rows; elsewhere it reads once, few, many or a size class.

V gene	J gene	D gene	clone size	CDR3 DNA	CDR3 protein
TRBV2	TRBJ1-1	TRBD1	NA	TGTGCCAGCAGTAGCGATCAGGGGGGGAACACTGAAGCTTTCTTT	CASSSDQGGNTEAFF
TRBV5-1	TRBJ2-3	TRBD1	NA	TGCGCCAGCAGCCCATCGGGACAGGGAATAGATACGCAGTATTTT	CASSPSGQGIDTQYF
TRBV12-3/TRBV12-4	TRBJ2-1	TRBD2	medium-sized	TGTGCCAGCAACCTAGCGGGAGGCATCTACAATGAGCAGTTCTTC	CASNLAGGIYNEQFF
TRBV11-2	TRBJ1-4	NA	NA	TGTGCCAGCAGCTTAGTTTGGAGTGGGGAAAAACTGTTTTTT	CASSLVWSGEKLFF
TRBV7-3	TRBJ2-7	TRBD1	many	TGTGCCAGCAGCTTGCAGACAGGGGGCTTTTACGAGCAGTACTTC	CASSLQTGGFYEQYF
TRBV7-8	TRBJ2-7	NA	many	TGTGCCAGCAGCTTAGGCAGGGGCTACGAGCAGTACTTC	CASSLGRGYEQYF
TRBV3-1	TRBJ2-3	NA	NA	TGTGCCAGCAGCCATGCGGCGGCGGGAAGCACAGATACGCAGTATTTT	CASSHAAAGSTDTQYF
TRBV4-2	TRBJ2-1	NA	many	TGTGCCAGCAGCCAAGGTCCAGCGACTAGATCCTACAATGAGCAGTTCTTC	CASSQGPATRSYNEQFF
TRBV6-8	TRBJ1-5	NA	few	TGTGCCAGCAGGTCGGGGAATCAGCCCCAGCATTTT	CASRSGNQPQHF
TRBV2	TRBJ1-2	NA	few	TGTGCCAGATATGCTAACTATGGCTACACCTTC	CARYANYGYTF
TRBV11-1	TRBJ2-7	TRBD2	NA	TGTGCCAGCAGCTTAGAGGAAAGCGGGGGGACCTACGAGCAGTACTTC	CASSLEESGGTYEQYF
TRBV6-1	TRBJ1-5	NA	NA	TGTGCCAGCACTTCCATGGGGGTCGGCAATCAGCCCCAGCATTTT	CASTSMGVGNQPQHF
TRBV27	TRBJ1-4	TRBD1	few	TGTGCCAGCAGCACGGACAGGGGCGCAACTAATGAAAAACTGTTTTTT	CASSTDRGATNEKLFF
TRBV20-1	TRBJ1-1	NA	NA	TGCAGTGCTAGCCGGGGTCGGGACACTGAAGCTTTCTTT	CSASRGRDTEAFF
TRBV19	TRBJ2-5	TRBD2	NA	TGTGCCAGTAGTATCTCTAGCGGGGGGGGCGAGACCCAGTACTTC	CASSISSGGGETQYF
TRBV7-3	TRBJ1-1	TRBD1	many	TGTGCCAGCAGCCCACCTGGACAGGGTGGTTACGGAGCTTTCTTT	CASSPPGQGGYGAFF
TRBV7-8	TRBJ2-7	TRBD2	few	TGTGCCAGCAGTCTAGGCGCGGGAGGAGGCTACGAGCAGTACTTC	CASSLGAGGGYEQYF
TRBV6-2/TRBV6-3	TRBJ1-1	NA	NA	TGTGCCAGCAGTTACAAGGGGGTCACTGAAGCTTTCTTT	CASSYKGVTEAFF